A selection of T cell receptor beta chains follows, all from one sample in a study of T cells after yellow fever vaccination. TCRdb reprocessed the 5' RACE reads with MiXCR, giving one entry per CDR3 protein. The sample has under 90,000 distinct CDR3 sequences; less than 8.5% are singletons. The sample consisted of CD8+ T cells sorted from PBMCs, taken roughly 46 days after the first yellow fever vaccination. Receptors originate from a man between 18 and 35 years old who received the YFV17D yellow fever vaccine. The CDR3 runs from the conserved cysteine through the conserved F or W. Fields, in order: D gene, J gene, V gene, clone size, CDR3 length, CDR3 protein, CDR3 DNA. The D gene is left open where the match is weak. Expanded clones are given a class, and other clones once, few, many or no size at all.

d_call: .
j_call: TRBJ2-5
v_call: TRBV11-2
clone_size: few
cdr3_length: 14
cdr3_aa: CASSPTTSAETQYF
cdr3_nt: TGTGCCAGCAGCCCAACGACTAGTGCAGAGACCCAGTACTTC

d_call: .
j_call: TRBJ1-5
v_call: TRBV25-1
clone_size: many
cdr3_length: 13
cdr3_aa: CASSEWRGQPQHF
cdr3_nt: TGTGCCAGCAGTGAATGGCGGGGGCAGCCCCAGCATTTT

d_call: .
j_call: TRBJ2-4
v_call: TRBV12-3/TRBV12-4
clone_size: .
cdr3_length: 15
cdr3_aa: CASSFARLAKNIQYF
cdr3_nt: TGTGCCAGCAGCTTCGCCCGGTTAGCCAAAAACATTCAGTACTTC

d_call: .
j_call: TRBJ2-2
v_call: TRBV15
clone_size: few
cdr3_length: 17
cdr3_aa: CATRDEEGGSNTGELFF
cdr3_nt: TGTGCCACCAGGGACGAGGAGGGGGGCTCCAACACCGGGGAGCTGTTTTTT

d_call: .
j_call: TRBJ1-4
v_call: TRBV29-1
clone_size: few
cdr3_length: 13
cdr3_aa: CSAGQSGNEKLFF
cdr3_nt: TGCAGCGCTGGACAGTCGGGGAATGAAAAACTGTTTTTT

d_call: .
j_call: TRBJ1-3
v_call: TRBV5-4
clone_size: few
cdr3_length: 15
cdr3_aa: CASSFTADSGNTIYF
cdr3_nt: TGTGCCAGCAGTTTTACAGCCGACTCTGGAAACACCATATATTTT

d_call: .
j_call: TRBJ2-6
v_call: TRBV7-9
clone_size: .
cdr3_length: 15
cdr3_aa: CASPHGSSGANVLTF
cdr3_nt: TGTGCCAGCCCTCACGGAAGCTCTGGGGCCAACGTCCTGACTTTC

d_call: .
j_call: TRBJ2-3
v_call: TRBV20-1
clone_size: many
cdr3_length: 12
cdr3_aa: CSAPADRNTQYF
cdr3_nt: TGCAGTGCTCCGGCCGACCGGAATACGCAGTATTTT

d_call: TRBD2
j_call: TRBJ2-3
v_call: TRBV7-6
clone_size: many
cdr3_length: 15
cdr3_aa: CASSSGLADTDTQYF
cdr3_nt: TGTGCCAGCAGTTCGGGACTAGCGGACACAGATACGCAGTATTTT

d_call: .
j_call: TRBJ1-3
v_call: TRBV4-1
clone_size: .
cdr3_length: 17
cdr3_aa: CASSQESLGVSGNTIYF
cdr3_nt: TGCGCCAGCAGCCAAGAGTCCCTTGGGGTTTCTGGAAACACCATATATTTT

d_call: .
j_call: TRBJ1-4
v_call: TRBV4-1
clone_size: many
cdr3_length: 12
cdr3_aa: CASSRPYEKLFF
cdr3_nt: TGCGCCAGCAGCCGACCCTACGAAAAACTGTTTTTT

d_call: .
j_call: TRBJ2-3
v_call: TRBV11-2
clone_size: many
cdr3_length: 20
cdr3_aa: CASSQRRTGVGSGPTDTQYF
cdr3_nt: TGTGCCAGCAGCCAGCGTCGAACTGGGGTTGGGTCGGGGCCCACAGATACGCAGTATTTT

d_call: .
j_call: TRBJ2-2
v_call: TRBV7-9
clone_size: many
cdr3_length: 13
cdr3_aa: CASSAGQTGELFF
cdr3_nt: TGTGCCAGCAGCGCCGGACAAACCGGGGAGCTGTTTTTT

d_call: .
j_call: TRBJ2-3
v_call: TRBV9
clone_size: many
cdr3_length: 11
cdr3_aa: CASSDTDTQYF
cdr3_nt: TGTGCCAGCAGCGACACAGATACGCAGTATTTT

d_call: .
j_call: TRBJ2-2
v_call: TRBV2
clone_size: many
cdr3_length: 12
cdr3_aa: CASSSNTGELFF
cdr3_nt: TGTGCCAGCAGTTCCAACACCGGGGAGCTGTTTTTT

d_call: .
j_call: TRBJ2-5
v_call: TRBV7-9
clone_size: many
cdr3_length: 16
cdr3_aa: CASSFLSQAILETQYF
cdr3_nt: TGTGCCAGCAGCTTCTTGTCCCAGGCTATATTGGAGACCCAGTACTTC

d_call: .
j_call: TRBJ2-7
v_call: TRBV12-3/TRBV12-4
clone_size: few
cdr3_length: 13
cdr3_aa: CASREPGNYEQYF
cdr3_nt: TGTGCCAGCAGGGAGCCGGGAAACTACGAGCAGTACTTC

d_call: .
j_call: TRBJ1-2
v_call: TRBV4-3
clone_size: few
cdr3_length: 15
cdr3_aa: CASSQDRSPLDGYTF
cdr3_nt: TGCGCCAGCAGCCAAGATCGGTCCCCTTTGGATGGCTACACCTTC

d_call: .
j_call: TRBJ2-3
v_call: TRBV6-2/TRBV6-3
clone_size: many
cdr3_length: 16
cdr3_aa: CASSYERTGGTDTQYF
cdr3_nt: TGTGCCAGCAGTTACGAAAGGACAGGAGGGACAGATACGCAGTATTTT

d_call: .
j_call: TRBJ1-3
v_call: TRBV14
clone_size: .
cdr3_length: 13
cdr3_aa: CASSQVDGNTIYF
cdr3_nt: TGTGCCAGCAGCCAAGTGGATGGAAACACCATATATTTT

d_call: .
j_call: TRBJ2-1
v_call: TRBV4-2
clone_size: .
cdr3_length: 16
cdr3_aa: CASSQEGTRRGNEQFF
cdr3_nt: TGTGCCAGCAGCCAAGAGGGGACCCGGCGGGGCAATGAGCAGTTCTTC

d_call: TRBD2
j_call: TRBJ2-1
v_call: TRBV11-2
clone_size: .
cdr3_length: 19
cdr3_aa: CASSLVASGGLSSYNEQFF
cdr3_nt: TGTGCCAGCAGCTTAGTTGCTAGCGGGGGCCTCTCCTCCTACAATGAGCAGTTCTTC

d_call: TRBD1
j_call: TRBJ2-6
v_call: TRBV6-4
clone_size: .
cdr3_length: 16
cdr3_aa: CASSDGTGEGANVLTF
cdr3_nt: TGTGCCAGCAGTGACGGGACAGGGGAAGGGGCCAACGTCCTGACTTTC

d_call: .
j_call: TRBJ1-2
v_call: TRBV6-2/TRBV6-3
clone_size: many
cdr3_length: 13
cdr3_aa: CASSPLGNYGYTF
cdr3_nt: TGTGCCAGCAGCCCCCTGGGTAACTATGGCTACACCTTC